This T cell receptor beta chain originates from a study of low-dose radiotherapy and immunotherapy resistance in tumors. Turning to the study itself: Each fraction given to Cohort 2 every two weeks delivered 1 Gy, and the total reached 13 Gy over 26 weeks. On an every-two-weeks schedule, patients received intravenous nivolumab 240 mg, along with ipilimumab 1 mg/kg every six weeks. Once cycle 1 day 1 began, patients took oral aspirin 300 mg daily for four cycles.

Noted time point: after trial treatment. As for treatment: LDRT plus nivolumab, ipilimumab, low-dose cyclophosphamide and aspirin (RACIN trial). The V and J ends lost 5 bases and 0 bases, in that order; junction bases with no gene match: 9. Germline assignment: CDR1 DFQATT and CDR2 SNEGSKA (reference sequence). The CDR3 spans 16 residues. Alpha and beta chains were covered, as first-strand cDNA relied on TRAV- and TRBV-specific primers. With a constant-region primer and a V-primer adapter, TCRs were subjected to 20 PCR cycles of amplification. Isolated mRNA was amplified by in vitro transcription. TCRdb recomputed calls from the reads with MiXCR, one row per CDR3 protein. The sample holds approximately 100,000 distinct CDR3 sequences; about 20% are singletons and the top ten take about 4%.

This clonotype was obtained from a male donor with prostate cancer. This sequence joins TRBV20-1 and TRBJ1-5; 8 nucleotides line up with TRBD1. Material: PBMCs, obtained after low-dose radiotherapy plus immunotherapy. CDR3 DNA: TGCAGTGCTCTAGGGAACAGGGGGTCTAGCAATCAGCCCCAGCATTTT. It codes for CSALGNRGSSNQPQHF.